One and the same sample provided the 8 T cell receptor beta chains below, sequenced in a study of T cell responses to AZD1222 COVID-19 vaccine (TCRdb year 2021). The intended sense of this specimen's time point label: baseline before first vaccination. The treatment or condition label on this specimen signifies: meningococcal conjugate vaccine given as trial control. Libraries were prepared through the immunoSEQ multiplex PCR assay. This immuneACCESS table, as held by TCRdb, lists in-frame sequences with V and J called but not all clones. Of the missing ones, under half trace to an unresolved V gene in checked studies; the others have no known cause. This sample has 100,000 to 130,000 clones in its table, and approximately 89% of those were observed once. The ten largest clones capture less than 4% of the sample. Source: peripheral blood, taken on day 0 of MenACWY control vaccination. Receptors were obtained from an adult in good health.

V usage is TRBV6-5 and J usage is TRBJ1-5; 9 bases are a match to TRBD1. CDR3 length equals 13 residues. V lost 10 bases and J lost 2; bases outside the gene matches: 3. In germline, CDR1 is MNHEY, CDR2 SVGAGI. The CDR3: CATRDRGNQPQHF. CDR3 nucleotide sequence: TGTGCCACCAGGGACAGGGGCAATCAGCCCCAGCATTTT.

The rearrangement uses TRBV19 and TRBJ2-2; TRBD2 is a possible D gene (5 bases). Germline V gene data show CDR1 as LNHDA and CDR2 as SQIVND (reference sequence). The CDR3 sequence is 14 residues long. V was shortened by 5 bases and J by 4 bases, with 11 bases between the two germline ends. The CDR3, as DNA: TGTGCCAGTAGTGTGTTCGGGGTCACCGGGGAGCTGTTTTTT. It encodes CASSVFGVTGELFF.

The chain couples TRBV5-6 to TRBJ1-1, with D hard to call. Germline CDR1 is SGHDT and CDR2 is YYEEEE. This CDR3 comprises 15 residues. Trimming shortened V by 0 bases and J by 0 bases, and 9 bases separated the two germline ends. CDR3 loop: CASSLGADLNTEAFF. The DNA of the CDR3 is TGTGCCAGCAGCTTGGGTGCGGACCTGAACACTGAAGCTTTCTTT.

The V gene is TRBV4-1, the J gene TRBJ2-7, with D uncertain. The V end was cut by 3 bases, the J end by 3 bases, with 15 bases between. Germline V lookup: CDR1 MGHRA, CDR2 YSYEKL. This CDR3 contains 15 residues. CDR3 region: CASSQPKVKDYEQYF. CDR3 nucleotide sequence: TGCGCCAGCAGCCAGCCCAAGGTAAAGGACTACGAGCAGTACTTC.

The chain carries TRBV5-1 and TRBJ1-6, with a tentative D call TRBD1 (6 bases). Germline CDR1 and CDR2: SGHRS and YFSETQ. Trimming took off 0 bases at V and 0 bases at J, with 13 bases between the two ends. CDR3 size: 18 residues. CDR3 residues: CASSLDGGPSSYNSPLHF. In nucleotides, the CDR3 is TGCGCCAGCAGCTTGGATGGGGGGCCAAGCTCCTATAATTCACCCCTCCACTTT.

This chain's CDR3 is CASSLEGQGGEAFF. CDR3 bases: TGCGCCAGCAGCTTGGAGGGACAGGGCGGTGAAGCTTTCTTT. V usage is TRBV5-1 and J usage is TRBJ1-1; TRBD1 matches at 9 bases. The CDR3 is 14 residues long. Germline loops: CDR1 SGHRS, CDR2 YFSETQ. The ends lost 0 bases at V and 7 bases at J; junction bases unmatched: 4.

The chain carries TRBV3-1 (or the pseudogene TRBV3-2) and TRBJ2-7; D not resolved. The V gene's germline CDR1 is LGHDT and CDR2 YNNKEL (reference sequence). The germline V and J ends were trimmed by 0 bases and 0 bases, with 6 bases remaining between them. The CDR3 totals 14 residues. This CDR3 reads CASSQDYGSYEQYF. In DNA, the CDR3 is TGTGCCAGCAGCCAAGATTACGGCTCCTACGAGCAGTACTTC.

The V and J genes are TRBV5-4 and TRBJ2-7, with D tentatively TRBD2 (5 bases). Germline V gene lookup returns CDR1 SGHNT and CDR2 YYREEE (reference sequence). The V and J ends lost 5 bases and 5 bases respectively, with 14 bases between them. This CDR3 has 13 residues. The CDR3 is CASRGGPGDEQYF. The CDR3 bases are TGTGCCAGCAGAGGCGGACCCGGGGACGAGCAGTACTTC.